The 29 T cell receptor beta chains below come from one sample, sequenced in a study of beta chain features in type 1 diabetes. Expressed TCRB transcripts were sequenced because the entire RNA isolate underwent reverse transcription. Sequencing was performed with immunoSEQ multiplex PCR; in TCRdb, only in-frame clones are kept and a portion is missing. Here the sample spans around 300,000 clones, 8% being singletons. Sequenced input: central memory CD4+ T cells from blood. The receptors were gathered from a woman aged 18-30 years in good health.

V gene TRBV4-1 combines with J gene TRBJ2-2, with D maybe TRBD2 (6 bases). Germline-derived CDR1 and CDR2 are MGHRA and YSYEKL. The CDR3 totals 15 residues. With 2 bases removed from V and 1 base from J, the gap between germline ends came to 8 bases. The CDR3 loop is CASSQPGGNTGELFF. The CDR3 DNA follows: TGCGCCAGCAGCCAACCCGGGGGGAACACCGGGGAGCTGTTTTTT.

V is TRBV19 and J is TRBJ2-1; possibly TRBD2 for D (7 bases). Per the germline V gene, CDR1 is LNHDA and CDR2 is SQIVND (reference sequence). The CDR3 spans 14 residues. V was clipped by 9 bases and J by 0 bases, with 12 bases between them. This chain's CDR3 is CARTGGSSYNEQFF. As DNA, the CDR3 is TGTGCCAGAACGGGGGGCAGCTCCTACAATGAGCAGTTCTTC.

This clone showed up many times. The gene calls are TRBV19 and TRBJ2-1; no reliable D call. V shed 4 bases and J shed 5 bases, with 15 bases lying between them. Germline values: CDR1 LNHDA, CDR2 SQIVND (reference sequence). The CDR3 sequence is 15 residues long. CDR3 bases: TGTGCCAGTAGTAGGGCCCTGGAACGTCACAATGAGCAGTTCTTC. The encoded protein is CASSRALERHNEQFF.

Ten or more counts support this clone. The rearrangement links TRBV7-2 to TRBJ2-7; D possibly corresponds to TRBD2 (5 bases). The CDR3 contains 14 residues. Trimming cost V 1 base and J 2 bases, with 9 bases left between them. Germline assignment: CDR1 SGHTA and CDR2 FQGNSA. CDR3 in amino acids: CASSLGDYPYEQYF. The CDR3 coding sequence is TGTGCCAGCAGCTTAGGTGACTATCCCTACGAGCAGTACTTC.

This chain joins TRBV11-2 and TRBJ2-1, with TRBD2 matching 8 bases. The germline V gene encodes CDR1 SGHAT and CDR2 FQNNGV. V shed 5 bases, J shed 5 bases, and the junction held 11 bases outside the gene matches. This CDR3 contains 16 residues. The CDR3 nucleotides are TGTGCCAGCAGCACCCCTCCCGGGACTAGAGACAATGAGCAGTTCTTC. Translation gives CASSTPPGTRDNEQFF.

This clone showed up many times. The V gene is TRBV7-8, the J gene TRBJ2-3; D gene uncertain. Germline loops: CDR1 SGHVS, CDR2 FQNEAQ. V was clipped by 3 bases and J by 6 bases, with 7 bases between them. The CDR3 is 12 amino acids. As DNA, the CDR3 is TGTGCCAGCAGCTTCGTAGTGGATACGCAGTATTTT. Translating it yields CASSFVVDTQYF.

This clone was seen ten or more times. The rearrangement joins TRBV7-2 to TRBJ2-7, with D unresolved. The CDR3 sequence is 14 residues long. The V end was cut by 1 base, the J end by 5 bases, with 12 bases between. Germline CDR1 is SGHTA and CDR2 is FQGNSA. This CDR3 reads CASSLGGMRNEQYV. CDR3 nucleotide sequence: TGTGCCAGCAGCTTAGGAGGAATGAGAAACGAGCAGTACGTC.

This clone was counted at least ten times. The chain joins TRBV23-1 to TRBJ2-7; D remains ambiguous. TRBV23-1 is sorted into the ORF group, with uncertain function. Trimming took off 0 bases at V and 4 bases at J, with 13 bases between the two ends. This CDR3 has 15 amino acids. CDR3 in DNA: TGCGCCAGCAGTCAATCTTCGGGTGTGGGTTACGAGCAGTACTTC. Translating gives CASSQSSGVGYEQYF.

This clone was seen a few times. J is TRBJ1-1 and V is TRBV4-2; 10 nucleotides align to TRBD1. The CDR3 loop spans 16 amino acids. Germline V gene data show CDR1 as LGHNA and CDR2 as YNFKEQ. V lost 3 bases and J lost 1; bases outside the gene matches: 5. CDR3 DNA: TGTGCCAGCAGCCATCCTGGGACAGGGGCGAACACTGAAGCTTTCTTT. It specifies CASSHPGTGANTEAFF.

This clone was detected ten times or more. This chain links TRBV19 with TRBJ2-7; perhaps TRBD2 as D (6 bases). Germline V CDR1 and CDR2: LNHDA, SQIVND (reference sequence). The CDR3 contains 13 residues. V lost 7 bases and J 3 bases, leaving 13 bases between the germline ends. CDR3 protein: CASTLTRYYEQYF. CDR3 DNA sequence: TGTGCCAGTACCTTGACTAGGTACTACGAGCAGTACTTC.

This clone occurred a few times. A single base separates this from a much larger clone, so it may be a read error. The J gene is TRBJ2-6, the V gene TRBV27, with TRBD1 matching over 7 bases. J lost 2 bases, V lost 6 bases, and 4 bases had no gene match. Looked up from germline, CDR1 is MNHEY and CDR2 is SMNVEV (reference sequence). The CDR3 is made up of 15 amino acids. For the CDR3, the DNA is TGTGCCAGCAGCTTAGACAGGGCTGGGGCCAACGTCCTGACTTTC. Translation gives CASSLDRAGANVLTF.

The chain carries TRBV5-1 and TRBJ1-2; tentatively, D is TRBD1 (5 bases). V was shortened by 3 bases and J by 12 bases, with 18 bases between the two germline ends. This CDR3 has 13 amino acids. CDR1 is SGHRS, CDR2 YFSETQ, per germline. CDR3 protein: CASSSSRGGINTF. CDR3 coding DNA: TGCGCCAGCAGCTCGTCAAGGGGAGGAATCAACACCTTC.

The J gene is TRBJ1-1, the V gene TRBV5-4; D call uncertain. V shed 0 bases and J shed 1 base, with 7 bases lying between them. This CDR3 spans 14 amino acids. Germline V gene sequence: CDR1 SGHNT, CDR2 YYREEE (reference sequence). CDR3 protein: CASSLVVGNTEAFF. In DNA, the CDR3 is TGTGCCAGCAGCTTGGTGGTGGGGAACACTGAAGCTTTCTTT.

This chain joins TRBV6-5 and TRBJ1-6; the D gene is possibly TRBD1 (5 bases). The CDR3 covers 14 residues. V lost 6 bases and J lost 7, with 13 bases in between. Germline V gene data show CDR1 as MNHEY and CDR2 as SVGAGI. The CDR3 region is CASRGTESNSPLHF. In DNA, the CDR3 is TGTGCCAGCAGAGGGACGGAGTCAAATTCACCCCTCCACTTT.

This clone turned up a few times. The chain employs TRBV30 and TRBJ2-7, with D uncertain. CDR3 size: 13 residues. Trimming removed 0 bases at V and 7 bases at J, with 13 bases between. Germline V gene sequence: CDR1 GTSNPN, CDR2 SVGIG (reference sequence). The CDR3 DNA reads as TGTGCCTGGAGTGTACGGGCCCCTCCGGAGCAGTACTTC. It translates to CAWSVRAPPEQYF.

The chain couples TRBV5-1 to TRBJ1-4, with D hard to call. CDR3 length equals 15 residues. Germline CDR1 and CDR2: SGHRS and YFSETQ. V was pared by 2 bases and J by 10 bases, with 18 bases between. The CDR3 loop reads CASSFGRAGEGKLFF. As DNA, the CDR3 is TGCGCCAGCAGCTTCGGCCGGGCGGGCGAGGGAAAACTGTTTTTT.

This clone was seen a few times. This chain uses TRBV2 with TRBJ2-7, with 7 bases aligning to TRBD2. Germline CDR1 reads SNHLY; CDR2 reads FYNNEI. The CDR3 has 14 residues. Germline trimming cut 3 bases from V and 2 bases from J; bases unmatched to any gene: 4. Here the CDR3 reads CASSDGGWPYEQYF. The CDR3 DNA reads TGTGCCAGCAGTGACGGGGGGTGGCCCTACGAGCAGTACTTC.

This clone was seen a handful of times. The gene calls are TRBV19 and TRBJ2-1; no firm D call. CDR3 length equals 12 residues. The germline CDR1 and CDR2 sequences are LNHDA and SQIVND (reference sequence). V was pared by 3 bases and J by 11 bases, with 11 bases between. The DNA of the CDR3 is TGTGCCAGTAGTATTGGGAATTTTAAGCAGTTCTTC. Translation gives CASSIGNFKQFF.

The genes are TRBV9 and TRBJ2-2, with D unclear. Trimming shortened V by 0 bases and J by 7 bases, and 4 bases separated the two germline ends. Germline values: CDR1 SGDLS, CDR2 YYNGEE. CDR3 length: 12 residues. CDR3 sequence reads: CASSVVGGELFF. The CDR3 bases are TGTGCCAGCAGCGTAGTGGGCGGGGAGCTGTTTTTT.

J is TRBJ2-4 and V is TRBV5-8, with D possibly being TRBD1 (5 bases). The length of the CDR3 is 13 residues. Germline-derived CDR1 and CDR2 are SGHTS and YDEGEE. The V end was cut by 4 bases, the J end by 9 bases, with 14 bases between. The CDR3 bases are TGTGCCAGCAGCGTTCAGGGCGTTGGCATTCAGTACTTC. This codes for CASSVQGVGIQYF.

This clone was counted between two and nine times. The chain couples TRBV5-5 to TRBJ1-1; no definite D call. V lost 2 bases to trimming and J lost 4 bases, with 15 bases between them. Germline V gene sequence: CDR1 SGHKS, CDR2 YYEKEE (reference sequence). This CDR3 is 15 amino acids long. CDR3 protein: CASSLRPGGGTEAFF. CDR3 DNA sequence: TGTGCCAGCAGCTTAAGGCCGGGAGGCGGCACTGAAGCTTTCTTT.

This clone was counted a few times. CDR3 DNA: TGCGCCAGCAGCCAAAACAGGGGGCAAGGAAATTCACCCCTCCACTTT. Protein: CASSQNRGQGNSPLHF. This rearrangement joins TRBV4-1 to TRBJ1-6, with TRBD1 identical over 9 bases. The CDR3 has 16 residues. The germline V gene has CDR1 MGHRA and CDR2 YSYEKL. V was clipped by 2 bases and J by 7 bases; unmatched bases: 6.

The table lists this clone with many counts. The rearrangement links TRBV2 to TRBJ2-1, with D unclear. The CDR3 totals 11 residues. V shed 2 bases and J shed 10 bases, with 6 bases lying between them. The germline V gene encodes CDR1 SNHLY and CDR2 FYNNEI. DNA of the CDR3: TGTGCCAGCAGTGAATTGGTAGAGCAGTTCTTC. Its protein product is CASSELVEQFF.

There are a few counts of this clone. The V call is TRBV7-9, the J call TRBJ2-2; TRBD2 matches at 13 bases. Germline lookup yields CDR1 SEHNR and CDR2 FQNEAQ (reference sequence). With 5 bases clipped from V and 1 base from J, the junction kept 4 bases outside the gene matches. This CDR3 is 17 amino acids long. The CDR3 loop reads CASSPGLAGMNTGELFF. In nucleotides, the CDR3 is TGTGCCAGCAGCCCGGGACTAGCGGGGATGAACACCGGGGAGCTGTTTTTT.

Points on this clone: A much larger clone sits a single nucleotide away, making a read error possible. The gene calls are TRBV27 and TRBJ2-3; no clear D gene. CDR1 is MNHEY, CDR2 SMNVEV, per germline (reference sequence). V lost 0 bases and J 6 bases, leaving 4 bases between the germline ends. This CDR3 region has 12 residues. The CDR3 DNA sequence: TGTGCCAGCAGTTTATCGGGTGATACGCAGTATTTT. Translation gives CASSLSGDTQYF.

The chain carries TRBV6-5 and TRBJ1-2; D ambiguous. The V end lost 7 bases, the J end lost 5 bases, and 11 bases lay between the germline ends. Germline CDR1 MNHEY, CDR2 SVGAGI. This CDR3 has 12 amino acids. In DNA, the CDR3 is TGTGCCAGCACCACGGAAGGATATGGCTACACCTTC. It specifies CASTTEGYGYTF.

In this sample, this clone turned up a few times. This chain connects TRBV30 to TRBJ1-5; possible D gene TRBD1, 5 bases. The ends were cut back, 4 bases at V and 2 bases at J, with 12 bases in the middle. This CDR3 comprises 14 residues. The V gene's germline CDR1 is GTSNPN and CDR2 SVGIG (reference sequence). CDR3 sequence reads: CAWNGQGRNQPQHF. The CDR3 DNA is TGTGCCTGGAATGGGCAGGGACGCAATCAGCCCCAGCATTTT.

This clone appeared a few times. CDR3 sequence reads: CASSQNAVLGGGYTF. CDR3 nucleotide sequence: TGTGCCAGCAGCCAAAATGCAGTACTCGGAGGGGGCTACACCTTC. The V call is TRBV14, the J call TRBJ1-2; D call uncertain. The CDR3 contains 15 residues. Looked up from germline, CDR1 is SGHDN and CDR2 is FVKESK. With 2 bases removed from V and 8 bases from J, the gap between germline ends came to 18 bases.

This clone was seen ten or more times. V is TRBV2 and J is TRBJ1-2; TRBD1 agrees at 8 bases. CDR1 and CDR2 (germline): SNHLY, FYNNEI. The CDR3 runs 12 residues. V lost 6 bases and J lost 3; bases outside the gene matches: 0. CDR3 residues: CASRDRDYGYTF. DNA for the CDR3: TGTGCCAGCAGGGACAGGGACTATGGCTACACCTTC.